The entry below describes one T cell receptor beta chain. The PCR contained 60 Vbeta and 13 Jbeta primers. Produced via immunoSEQ multiplex PCR; TCRdb's table is partial and in-frame only. Of some 160,000 clones in the sample, 72% were seen once. The sample comes from a study of cytomegalovirus exposure and HLA in healthy donors. In the study overall: Early release data held about 85 million unique TCRs from HLA-typed donors.

Germline V CDR1 and CDR2: MGHDK, SYGVNS. The CDR3 is 15 residues long. Trimming took off 3 bases at V and 0 bases at J, with 9 bases between the two ends. The rearrangement uses TRBV25-1 and TRBJ2-4, with D unresolved. This sequence was found in a man in his forties in good health and CMV-seronegative. The specimen sequenced was PBMCs. The CDR3 nucleotides are TGTGCCAGCAGTGAGCCTTCACTAGCCAAAAACATTCAGTACTTC. This sequence encodes CASSEPSLAKNIQYF.